Presented here are 8 T cell receptor beta chains from one specimen sequenced in a study of blood T cell repertoires in COVID-19. Method: immunoSEQ multiplex PCR; TCRdb's copy keeps in-frame clones and lacks some. This table has 100,000 to 150,000 clones, roughly four fifths appearing once. Input material: peripheral blood. The origin of the receptors is a man aged 80 or over with COVID-19, enrolled during active disease.

The chain couples TRBV13 to TRBJ1-1; D might be TRBD1 (6 bases). The length of the CDR3 is 15 residues. Germline assignment: CDR1 PRHDT and CDR2 FYEKMQ (reference sequence). The ends were cut back, 0 bases at V and 1 base at J, with 9 bases in the middle. CDR3 amino acids: CASSLGLQGNTEAFF. CDR3 bases: TGTGCCAGCAGCTTAGGCTTACAGGGGAACACTGAAGCTTTCTTT.

The chain combines TRBV6-5 with TRBJ2-7; 12 nucleotides match TRBD1. CDR1 is MNHEY, CDR2 SVGAGI, per germline. The ends lost 4 bases at V and 7 bases at J; junction bases unmatched: 11. This CDR3 contains 16 residues. The CDR3 DNA is TGTGCCAGCAGTTCCTGGGACAGGGGGCCCCTGGGGGAGCAGTACTTC. Translation gives CASSSWDRGPLGEQYF.

This clone was seen more than once but under ten times. For the CDR3, the DNA is TGTGCCAGCAGTGACCTAGCGGGCGGTGTCTACGAGCAGTACTTC. Translation gives CASSDLAGGVYEQYF. The chain couples TRBV25-1 to TRBJ2-7, with TRBD2 matching over 8 bases. The V and J ends lost 3 bases and 3 bases, in that order; junction bases with no gene match: 7. This CDR3 contains 15 residues. Germline lookup yields CDR1 MGHDK and CDR2 SYGVNS.

This clone was observed a single time. A junction boundary mismatches the germline segment, possibly from a read error. The chain links TRBV27 to TRBJ2-7; D is perhaps TRBD2 (5 bases). The germline gives CDR1 MNHEY, CDR2 SMNVEV (reference sequence). The CDR3 length is 13 residues. CDR3 protein: CQARASGSYEQYF. Here the CDR3 DNA reads TGCCAGGCGCGGGCCAGCGGCTCCTACGAGCAGTACTTC.

The chain couples TRBV6-5 to TRBJ2-7; perhaps TRBD1 as D (5 bases). Between the trimmed V and J ends, which lost 8 bases and 3 bases, there was a span of 14 bases. CDR3 length: 13 amino acids. Germline values: CDR1 MNHEY, CDR2 SVGAGI. The CDR3 region is CASSLHRGYEQYF. CDR3 coding DNA: TGTGCCAGCTCCTTACATAGGGGCTACGAGCAGTACTTC.

The chain joins TRBV3-1 (or the pseudogene TRBV3-2) to TRBJ2-3; D unclear. The CDR3 covers 14 residues. Trimming shortened V by 0 bases and J by 2 bases, and 6 bases separated the two germline ends. Per the germline V gene, CDR1 is LGHDT and CDR2 is YNNKEL (reference sequence). The CDR3 DNA reads as TGTGCCAGCAGCCAAGATTTCAACACAGATACGCAGTATTTT. Amino acid sequence: CASSQDFNTDTQYF.

This chain connects TRBV7-3 to TRBJ2-2; TRBD2 agrees at 10 bases. J gave up 5 bases and V 5 bases, and 5 bases lay outside the gene matches. The CDR3 contains 15 residues. Germline V CDR1 and CDR2: SGHTA, FQGTGA. For the CDR3, the DNA is TGTGCCAGCAGCCGGCTTAGCGGGAGGACCGGGGAGCTGTTTTTT. It specifies CASSRLSGRTGELFF.

This chain uses TRBV5-5 with TRBJ2-7; D gene uncertain. The V gene lost 4 bases and the J gene lost 3 bases, with 11 bases spanning the gap. Germline V gene sequence: CDR1 SGHKS, CDR2 YYEKEE (reference sequence). This CDR3 region has 13 residues. The CDR3 sequence: CASSPADFYEQYF. For the CDR3, the DNA is TGTGCCAGCAGCCCCGCAGACTTCTACGAGCAGTACTTC.